The 3 T cell receptor beta chains below all came from one sample that was sequenced in a study of blood T cell repertoires in COVID-19. The method was immunoSEQ multiplex PCR; TCRdb's version includes in-frame clones alone and lacks a portion of them. Altogether about 480,000 clones are present, 85% to 90% being singletons, with the ten largest covering less than 9.5%. The specimen sequenced was peripheral blood. The receptor set was obtained from a woman aged 50 to 60 with COVID-19, enrolled during active disease.

The rearrangement uses TRBV7-3 and TRBJ1-1; possibly TRBD1 for D (5 bases). This CDR3 contains 16 residues. Trimming removed 0 bases from V and 6 bases from J, with 17 bases in between. Germline assignment: CDR1 SGHTA and CDR2 FQGTGA. CDR3 sequence (DNA): TGTGCCAGCAGCTTAACGGGCCCAGGGAGGATCGCTGAAGCTTTCTTT. Translation gives CASSLTGPGRIAEAFF.

The chain has TRBV27 and TRBJ2-6, with 11 bases lining up with TRBD1. Trimming took 10 bases from V and 2 from J; bases not matched to a gene: 4. Germline CDR1 reads MNHEY; CDR2 reads SMNVEV (reference sequence). This CDR3 contains 15 residues. CDR3 DNA: TGTGCCAACCCGGACAGGGGGCCTGGGGCCAACGTCCTGACTTTC. As protein: CANPDRGPGANVLTF.

The genes are TRBV7-3 and TRBJ2-3; D ambiguous. Between the trimmed V and J ends, which lost 5 bases and 0 bases, there was a span of 9 bases. Per germline, CDR1 SGHTA and CDR2 FQGTGA. The CDR3 runs to 14 residues. The CDR3: CASSQTASTDTQYF. The CDR3 bases are TGTGCCAGCAGCCAAACAGCTAGCACAGATACGCAGTATTTT.